Each of the 24 T cell receptor beta chains below was sequenced from the same sample in a study of PD-L1 blockade in urothelial cancer (dated 2017 in TCRdb). Library preparation used the immunoSEQ multiplex PCR assay. The clones in this table, taken by TCRdb from immuneACCESS, are in-frame only. Not every clone is retained; where verified, under half of the shortfall comes from an unresolved V gene, and the cause of the rest is unknown. This sample is represented by some 90,000 clones; around 92% of them were singletons. The leading ten clones occupy about 0.89% of the sample. The intended sense of this specimen's time point label: pretreatment peripheral blood. The sequencing here drew on PBMCs, taken around atezolizumab (anti-PD-L1) treatment. Receptors were obtained from a woman of 80 years or more with urothelial cancer.

V gene TRBV5-1 combines with J gene TRBJ2-1; D perhaps matches TRBD2 (5 bases). Per the germline V gene, CDR1 is SGHRS and CDR2 is YFSETQ. V was cut by 5 bases and J by 4 bases, with 13 bases left in between. The CDR3 has 14 residues. The CDR3 DNA reads TGCGCCAGCAGGGAGGAGCAACGTTACAATGAGCAGTTCTTC. It yields the protein CASREEQRYNEQFF.

The chain carries TRBV28 and TRBJ1-1; TRBD1 aligns across 10 bases. CDR3 size: 15 residues. With V trimmed by 6 bases and J by 5 bases, 9 bases remained unmatched. The V gene's germline CDR1 is MDHEN and CDR2 SYDVKM. The CDR3 sequence is CASRPPGTGVTEAFF. In nucleotides, the CDR3 is TGTGCCAGCAGGCCCCCAGGGACAGGGGTTACTGAAGCTTTCTTT.

V and J are TRBV4-2 and TRBJ2-1, with TRBD2 identical over 12 bases. The germline V gene has CDR1 LGHNA and CDR2 YNFKEQ. The ends lost 1 base at V and 9 bases at J; junction bases unmatched: 4. The CDR3 totals 15 residues. The CDR3 DNA reads TGTGCCAGCAGCCAAGCTAGCGGGAGGGTGAGTGAGCAGTTCTTC. Its translation is CASSQASGRVSEQFF.

The rearrangement joins TRBV28 to TRBJ1-4; 8 bases fit TRBD1. This CDR3 spans 15 amino acids. V shed 4 bases and J 3 bases; nucleotides not matched to a gene: 4. Germline CDR1 reads MDHEN; CDR2 reads SYDVKM. The CDR3: CASSYGQGPNEKLFF. Written as DNA, the CDR3 is TGTGCCAGCAGTTACGGACAGGGTCCTAATGAAAAACTGTTTTTT.

J is TRBJ1-5 and V is TRBV19; D is uncertain. The CDR3 has 15 residues. Trimming cost V 7 bases and J 0 bases, with 13 bases left between them. CDR1 and CDR2 (germline): LNHDA, SQIVND (reference sequence). For the CDR3, the DNA is TGTGCCAGTAAAAGAATCCCTAATAGCAATCAGCCCCAGCATTTT. This sequence encodes CASKRIPNSNQPQHF.

This sequence joins TRBV29-1 and TRBJ2-7, with D tentatively TRBD2 (6 bases). Trimming took off 3 bases at V and 5 bases at J, with 11 bases between the two ends. Germline-derived CDR1 and CDR2 are SQVTM and ANQGSEA. The CDR3 loop spans 12 amino acids. For the CDR3, the DNA is TGCAGCGTTGACTGGGCGGGGAACGAGCAGTACTTC. This gives the protein CSVDWAGNEQYF.

The table lists this clone with a count of one. The chain has TRBV5-1 and TRBJ2-7, with 9 bases identical to TRBD1. Germline CDR1 is SGHRS and CDR2 is YFSETQ. CDR3 length: 14 amino acids. With 3 bases clipped from V and 7 bases from J, the junction kept 8 bases outside the gene matches. Here the CDR3 reads CASSWEQGAFEQYF. DNA of the CDR3: TGCGCCAGCAGCTGGGAACAGGGGGCTTTTGAGCAGTACTTC.

This chain links TRBV28 with TRBJ2-7; 13 bases agree with TRBD2. CDR3 length equals 16 residues. V lost 6 bases and J lost 3; bases outside the gene matches: 8. CDR1 is MDHEN and CDR2 is SYDVKM in the germline V gene. CDR3 sequence reads: CASRAGGLAGRYEQYF. The CDR3 region has the DNA TGTGCCAGCAGGGCGGGGGGACTAGCGGGGCGCTACGAGCAGTACTTC.

The V and J genes are TRBV4-1 and TRBJ1-2; no clear D. The CDR3 is made up of 13 amino acids. CDR1 and CDR2 (germline): MGHRA, YSYEKL. V lost 0 bases, J lost 8 bases, and 10 bases lay in between. CDR3 sequence reads: CASSQDPTRGYTF. CDR3 nucleotide sequence: TGCGCCAGCAGCCAAGACCCGACAAGGGGCTACACCTTC.

The chain recombines TRBV13 with TRBJ1-1; 8 bases fit TRBD1. Germline V gives CDR1 PRHDT, CDR2 FYEKMQ (reference sequence). The ends lost 4 bases at V and 0 bases at J; junction bases unmatched: 1. The length of the CDR3 is 14 residues. The CDR3 DNA is TGTGCCAGCAGCTCAGGGGGCCTGAACACTGAAGCTTTCTTT. This translates into CASSSGGLNTEAFF.

The chain has TRBV19 and TRBJ2-2, with a possible D match to TRBD1 (6 bases). Germline CDR1 LNHDA, CDR2 SQIVND (reference sequence). This CDR3 is built from 17 residues. Trimming took 3 bases from V and 5 from J, leaving 19 bases between them. The CDR3 sequence is CASSIGDRRSGTGELFF. DNA for the CDR3: TGTGCCAGTAGTATCGGAGACAGGCGCTCGGGAACCGGGGAGCTGTTTTTT.

CDR3 nucleotide sequence: TGTGCCAGTAGTATGACAGGTGTTCTTACTGAAGCTTTCTTT. Translation gives CASSMTGVLTEAFF. V gene TRBV19 combines with J gene TRBJ1-1; a possible D gene is TRBD1 (6 bases). In germline, CDR1 is LNHDA, CDR2 SQIVND (reference sequence). V lost 3 bases, J lost 5 bases, and 13 bases lay in between. The CDR3 covers 14 residues.

The genes are TRBV11-2 and TRBJ2-1; D may be TRBD2 (6 bases). The CDR3 has 15 amino acids. Trimming pared 1 base from V and 4 bases from J, leaving 11 bases between. Germline CDR1 reads SGHAT; CDR2 reads FQNNGV. The CDR3 nucleotides read TGTGCCAGCAGCTTAGCGGGTGGACTATACAATGAGCAGTTCTTC. It is translated as CASSLAGGLYNEQFF.

This clone was observed a single time. The rearrangement joins TRBV6-5 to TRBJ2-1; possibly TRBD1 for D (6 bases). This CDR3 region has 15 residues. Trimming cost V 6 bases and J 7 bases, with 19 bases left between them. The germline CDR1 and CDR2 sequences are MNHEY and SVGAGI. This CDR3 reads CASRGVGAPVNEQFF. CDR3 coding DNA: TGTGCCAGCAGGGGGGTGGGGGCGCCGGTGAATGAGCAGTTCTTC.

As concerns this clone: The same CDR3 is also encoded by other DNA sequences in this sample. This chain connects TRBV27 to TRBJ1-5, with unresolved D. Germline V gene data show CDR1 as MNHEY and CDR2 as SMNVEV (reference sequence). The V end lost 3 bases, the J end lost 5 bases, and 5 bases lay between the germline ends. The CDR3 is 12 residues long. CDR3 sequence reads: CASSFTDQPQHF. In nucleotides, the CDR3 is TGTGCCAGCAGTTTTACGGATCAGCCCCAGCATTTT.

The chain recombines TRBV4-2 with TRBJ1-2; no firm D call. V dropped 0 bases and J dropped 8 bases, with 10 bases sitting between them. The CDR3 is 13 amino acids. Germline V gives CDR1 LGHNA, CDR2 YNFKEQ. CDR3 nucleotides: TGTGCCAGCAGCCAAGATGAGGGCGAGGGCTACACCTTC. Protein sequence: CASSQDEGEGYTF.

This chain uses TRBV10-3 with TRBJ2-3, with TRBD2 matching 7 bases. The CDR3 has 17 amino acids. J was trimmed by 3 bases and V by 0 bases; bases with no gene match: 9. Germline CDR1 is ENHRY and CDR2 is SYGVKD. Here the CDR3 DNA reads TGTGCCATCAGTGAGTCGGCTAGCGGTGAAGTTACAGATACGCAGTATTTT. This translates into CAISESASGEVTDTQYF.

The chain uses TRBV10-3 and TRBJ1-3; tentatively, D is TRBD1 (5 bases). The ends were cut back, 8 bases at V and 0 bases at J, with 14 bases in the middle. There are 15 residues in the CDR3. Germline loops: CDR1 ENHRY, CDR2 SYGVKD. CDR3 loop: CAIGQDSSSGNTIYF. CDR3 coding DNA: TGTGCCATCGGGCAAGACAGTAGCTCTGGAAACACCATATATTTT.

The rearrangement links TRBV7-3 to TRBJ2-6, with D possibly TRBD2 on 6 matching bases. Germline V gene lookup returns CDR1 SGHTA and CDR2 FQGTGA. The length of the CDR3 is 17 residues. The germline V and J ends were trimmed by 5 bases and 0 bases, with 14 bases remaining between them. This CDR3 reads CASSPVGGISGANVLTF. In DNA, the CDR3 is TGTGCCAGCAGCCCGGTCGGGGGAATCTCTGGGGCCAACGTCCTGACTTTC.

This clone was counted a few times. V usage is TRBV6-1 and J usage is TRBJ2-1, with 7 nucleotides matching TRBD2. Trimming cost V 2 bases and J 5 bases; bases outside gene matches: 3. The CDR3 has 14 residues. From germline, CDR1 is MNHNS and CDR2 SASEGT. The CDR3 bases are TGTGCCAGCAGTGAACTTGCGGGGGACAATGAGCAGTTCTTC. This codes for CASSELAGDNEQFF.

CDR3 DNA: TGCGCCAGCAGTGATCACCTAGCGGACGCCTACAATGAGCAGTTCTTC. Its translation: CASSDHLADAYNEQFF. The chain carries TRBV10-1 and TRBJ2-1, with 7 bases that match TRBD2. Germline V CDR1 and CDR2: WNHNN, SYGVQD (reference sequence). The CDR3 length is 16 residues. V lost 3 bases and J lost 2; bases outside the gene matches: 7.

The rearrangement uses TRBV9 and TRBJ1-1, with 9 bases lining up with TRBD1. The germline V gene encodes CDR1 SGDLS and CDR2 YYNGEE. The ends lost 0 bases at V and 10 bases at J; junction bases unmatched: 10. The CDR3 is made up of 15 amino acids. CDR3 residues: CASSVEDRGVRVAFF. Here the CDR3 DNA reads TGTGCCAGCAGCGTAGAGGACAGGGGTGTTAGGGTAGCTTTCTTT.

This chain links TRBV11-3 with TRBJ2-2, with 8 bases matching TRBD1. The CDR3 contains 16 residues. Germline CDR1 reads SGHNT; CDR2 reads YENEEA. The J segment lost 4 bases and the V segment lost 5 bases, leaving 9 bases of the junction unmatched. This CDR3 reads CASSPGAGGVTGELFF. The CDR3, as DNA: TGTGCCAGCAGCCCAGGTGCAGGGGGCGTCACCGGGGAGCTGTTTTTT.

J is TRBJ2-5 and V is TRBV14; TRBD1 matches at 7 bases. V was pared by 0 bases and J by 2 bases, with 6 bases of the junction left unmatched. The CDR3 covers 16 residues. The germline gives CDR1 SGHDN, CDR2 FVKESK. The CDR3 sequence is CASSQETGSRQETQYF. For the CDR3, the DNA is TGTGCCAGCAGCCAAGAGACAGGGAGTCGTCAAGAGACCCAGTACTTC.